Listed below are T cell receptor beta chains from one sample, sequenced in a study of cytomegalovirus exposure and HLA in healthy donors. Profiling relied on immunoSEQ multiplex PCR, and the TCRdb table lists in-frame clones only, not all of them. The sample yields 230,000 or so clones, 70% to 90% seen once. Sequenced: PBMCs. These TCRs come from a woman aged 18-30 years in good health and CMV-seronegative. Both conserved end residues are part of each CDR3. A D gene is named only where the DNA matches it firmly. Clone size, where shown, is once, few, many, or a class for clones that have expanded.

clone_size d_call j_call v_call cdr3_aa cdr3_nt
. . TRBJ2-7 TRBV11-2 CASSFEALEQYF TGTGCCAGCAGCTTTGAAGCGCTCGAGCAGTACTTC
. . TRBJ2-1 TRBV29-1 CSVQQQGSVDEQFF TGCAGCGTGCAGCAACAGGGTTCCGTCGATGAGCAGTTCTTC
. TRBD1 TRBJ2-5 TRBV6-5 CASSFAPGQGTETQYF TGTGCCAGCAGTTTCGCACCCGGACAGGGGACAGAGACCCAGTACTTC
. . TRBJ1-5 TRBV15 CATSIGPGTDQPQHF TGTGCCACCAGCATCGGTCCGGGAACGGATCAGCCCCAGCATTTT
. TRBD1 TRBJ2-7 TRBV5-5 CASSSPGQGYEQYF TGTGCCAGCAGCTCCCCCGGACAGGGATACGAGCAGTACTTC
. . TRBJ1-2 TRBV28 CASTPGGPNYGYTF TGTGCCAGCACTCCCGGGGGGCCCAACTATGGCTACACCTTC
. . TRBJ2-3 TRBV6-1 CASSEGQDTQYF TGTGCCAGCAGTGAAGGGCAGGATACGCAGTATTTT
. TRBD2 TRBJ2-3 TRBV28 CASIELAGGGIDTQYF TGTGCCAGCATCGAACTAGCGGGAGGGGGCATAGATACGCAGTATTTT
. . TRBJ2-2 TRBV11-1 CASSFATVNTGELFF TGTGCCAGCAGCTTTGCTACGGTCAACACCGGGGAGCTGTTTTTT
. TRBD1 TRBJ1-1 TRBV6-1 CASSVGQGSTEAFF TGTGCCAGCAGTGTGGGACAGGGATCCACTGAAGCTTTCTTT
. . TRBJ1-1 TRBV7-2 CASSTALGGTEAFF TGTGCCAGCAGCACCGCGTTAGGGGGCACTGAAGCTTTCTTT
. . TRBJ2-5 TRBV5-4 CASSLSPQETQYF TGTGCCAGCAGCTTGTCTCCCCAAGAGACCCAGTACTTC
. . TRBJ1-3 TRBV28 CASSFRGENSGNTIYF TGTGCCAGCAGTTTCCGCGGGGAGAACTCTGGAAACACCATATATTTT
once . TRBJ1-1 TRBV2 CASSYKSQAGAFF TGTGCCAGCAGCTACAAGTCACAGGCAGGAGCTTTCTTT
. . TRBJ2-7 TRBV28 CASSLFGSGGHEQYF TGTGCCAGCAGTTTATTTGGTAGCGGCGGCCACGAGCAGTACTTC
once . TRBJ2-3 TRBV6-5 CASSYSAPRADTQYF TGTGCCAGCAGTTACTCAGCCCCCCGGGCAGATACGCAGTATTTT
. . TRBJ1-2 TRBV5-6 CASSDQVGVVYGYTF TGTGCCAGCAGCGATCAGGTGGGAGTAGTGTATGGCTACACCTTC
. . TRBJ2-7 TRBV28 CASSFRAGAHEQYF TGTGCCAGCAGTTTTCGGGCGGGGGCGCACGAGCAGTACTTC
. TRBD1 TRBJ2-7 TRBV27 CASATRTGGYEQYF TGTGCCAGCGCTACCCGGACAGGGGGCTACGAGCAGTACTTC
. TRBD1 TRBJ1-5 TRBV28 CASSFETGYQPQHF TGTGCCAGCAGTTTTGAGACAGGGTATCAGCCCCAGCATTTT
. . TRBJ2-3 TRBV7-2 CASSQTDRAGHTDTQYF TGTGCCAGCAGCCAGACCGATCGAGCGGGACACACAGATACGCAGTATTTT
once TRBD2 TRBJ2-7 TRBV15 CATHPSGSPYEQYF TGTGCCACCCACCCTAGCGGGAGCCCCTACGAGCAGTACTTC
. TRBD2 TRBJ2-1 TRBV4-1 CASSQSLAGDEQFF TGCGCCAGCAGCCAAAGTCTAGCGGGTGATGAGCAGTTCTTC